These 19 T cell receptor beta chains were sequenced from one sample in a study of T cell responses to AZD1222 COVID-19 vaccine (dated by TCRdb to 2020 to 2022). The sample's time point, from its label and the paper: about 28 days (+/-7) after the second vaccine dose. Library preparation employed the immunoSEQ multiplex PCR assay. TCRdb's version of the immuneACCESS table is confined to in-frame rearrangements and falls short of the full clone set. An unresolved V gene accounts for under half of the shortfall where checked; the remainder is of unknown origin. In this sample the table shows over 130,000 clones, approximately 92% of which occur a single time. The top ten clones comprise less than 3.5% of the sample. This specimen consisted of peripheral blood, obtained 28 days after the second AZD1222 dose. These TCRs come from an adult who received the AZD1222 COVID-19 vaccine.

This chain uses TRBV10-2 with TRBJ2-7; 7 positions agree with TRBD1. CDR1 is WSHSY and CDR2 is SAAADI in the germline V gene. V was clipped by 6 bases and J by 4 bases; unmatched bases: 6. This CDR3 region has 13 residues. The CDR3 reads CASRPAGGYEQYF. The CDR3 DNA follows: TGCGCCAGCAGGCCCGCAGGGGGTTACGAGCAGTACTTC.

This chain links TRBV30 with TRBJ2-5; D perhaps matches TRBD2 (5 bases). This CDR3 is 14 amino acids long. Germline CDR1 is GTSNPN and CDR2 is SVGIG (reference sequence). V was shortened by 2 bases and J by 4 bases, with 14 bases between the two germline ends. The CDR3 bases are TGTGCCTGGAGTCCCCCGGACTTAAGAGAGACCCAGTACTTC. Translation gives CAWSPPDLRETQYF.

The chain combines TRBV20-1 with TRBJ1-2; a possible D gene is TRBD1 (5 bases). The CDR3 is made up of 13 amino acids. V lost 4 bases and J lost 4, with 13 bases in between. Per the germline V gene, CDR1 is DFQATT and CDR2 is SNEGSKA (reference sequence). In DNA, the CDR3 is TGCAGTGCTAATGACGGGGCCCGCTATGGCTACACCTTC. This translates into CSANDGARYGYTF.

The chain has TRBV14 and TRBJ2-6, with 12 positions matching TRBD1. V dropped 1 base and J dropped 2; count of bases not matched to a gene: 6. This CDR3 has 19 amino acids. Germline CDR1 SGHDN, CDR2 FVKESK. CDR3 bases: TGTGCCAGCAGCCAAGTCCCGGGGACAGGGGGCACTGGGGCCAACGTCCTGACTTTC. Translating it yields CASSQVPGTGGTGANVLTF.

The V and J genes are TRBV7-9 and TRBJ1-5; D is possibly TRBD1 (5 bases). The CDR3 length is 14 residues. From germline, CDR1 is SEHNR and CDR2 FQNEAQ (reference sequence). Trimming shortened V by 5 bases and J by 1 base, and 9 bases separated the two germline ends. The CDR3, as DNA: TGTGCCAGCAGCCTGGACATAAGCAATCAGCCCCAGCATTTT. Encoded protein: CASSLDISNQPQHF.

V and J are TRBV5-4 and TRBJ2-7, with D hard to call. CDR1 and CDR2 (germline): SGHNT, YYREEE (reference sequence). The CDR3 covers 14 residues. V shed 0 bases and J shed 2 bases, with 9 bases lying between them. The chain's CDR3 is CASSLGRRTYEQYF. The CDR3 nucleotides read TGTGCCAGCAGCTTGGGTCGGCGGACCTACGAGCAGTACTTC.

This chain uses TRBV10-1 with TRBJ1-2; 8 bases map to TRBD1. The CDR3 runs 14 residues. V was clipped by 2 bases and J by 5 bases; unmatched bases: 4. Germline-derived CDR1 and CDR2 are WNHNN and SYGVQD (reference sequence). This chain's CDR3 is CASSEHRGEYGYTF. The CDR3 bases are TGCGCCAGCAGTGAGCACAGGGGGGAATATGGCTACACCTTC.

The rearrangement joins TRBV11-3 to TRBJ2-3, with 10 positions matching TRBD1. The V gene end was trimmed by 5 bases and the J gene end by 2 bases; junction bases not matched to a gene: 4. Per germline, CDR1 SGHNT and CDR2 YENEEA. The CDR3 runs to 15 residues. CDR3 in DNA: TGTGCCAGCAGCCCGGGACAGGGGTTCACAGATACGCAGTATTTT. Protein sequence: CASSPGQGFTDTQYF. The full variable domain, in which reference TRBV11-3 and TRBJ2-3 provide the parts outside the CDR3, is EAGVVQSPRYKIIEKKQPVAFWCNPISGHNTLYWYLQNLGQGPELLIRYENEEAVDDSQLPKDRFSAERLKGVDSTLKIQPAELGDSAVYLCASSPGQGFTDTQYFGPGTRLTVL.

The chain uses TRBV27 and TRBJ1-2, with no clear D. Trimming took off 3 bases at V and 2 bases at J, with 7 bases between the two ends. The germline V gene encodes CDR1 MNHEY and CDR2 SMNVEV (reference sequence). The CDR3 consists of 13 residues. The CDR3: CASSFGLNYGYTF. CDR3 bases: TGTGCCAGCAGTTTCGGTCTGAACTATGGCTACACCTTC.

This chain links TRBV7-6 with TRBJ2-6; D gene uncertain. The V end was cut by 1 base, the J end by 0 bases, with 10 bases between. The length of the CDR3 is 17 residues. Germline V gene data show CDR1 as SGHVS and CDR2 as FNYEAQ. This CDR3 reads CASSLEAASSGANVLTF. In nucleotides, the CDR3 is TGTGCCAGCAGCTTAGAGGCAGCGAGCTCTGGGGCCAACGTCCTGACTTTC.

A few counts support this clone. The chain combines TRBV16 with TRBJ2-7, with TRBD1 matching over 8 bases. J lost 5 bases, V lost 2 bases, and 5 bases had no gene match. Germline CDR1 reads KGHSY; CDR2 reads FQNENV. This CDR3 has 14 amino acids. DNA of the CDR3: TGTGCCAGCAGCCAAAGGCAGGGGGCGAACGAGCAGTACTTC. Its protein product is CASSQRQGANEQYF. The full variable domain, its missing parts supplied by reference TRBV16 and TRBJ2-7, is GEEVAQTPKHLVRGEGQKAKLYCAPIKGHSYVFWYQQVLKNEFKFLISFQNENVFDETGMPKERFSAKCLPNSPCSLEIQATKLEDSAVYFCASSQRQGANEQYFGPGTRLTVT.

This chain connects TRBV6-4 to TRBJ2-1, with D perhaps TRBD2 (6 bases). Germline CDR1 reads MRHNA; CDR2 reads SNTAGT. The V gene lost 0 bases and the J gene lost 4 bases, with 13 bases spanning the gap. CDR3 length: 16 residues. CDR3 region: CASSDSGTGDYNEQFF. DNA of the CDR3: TGTGCCAGCAGTGACTCAGGGACGGGAGATTACAATGAGCAGTTCTTC.

As DNA, the CDR3 is TGTGCCAGCAGCTTCGTCCAGGTTCTCCTTGGTTCACCCCTCCACTTT. Translated, it gives CASSFVQVLLGSPLHF. The chain has TRBV5-8 and TRBJ1-6, with unresolved D. The V end was cut by 2 bases, the J end by 9 bases, with 18 bases between. The CDR3 length is 16 residues. Germline V gene data show CDR1 as SGHTS and CDR2 as YDEGEE.

The chain has TRBV7-2 and TRBJ2-3, with 11 bases that match TRBD2. This CDR3 has 16 residues. CDR1 SGHTA and CDR2 FQGNSA come from the germline V gene. Trimming at V came to 3 bases and at J to 3 bases, leaving 5 bases not matched to a gene. This CDR3 reads CASSFTSGGATDTQYF. In DNA form, the CDR3 reads TGTGCCAGCAGCTTTACTAGCGGGGGAGCAACAGATACGCAGTATTTT.

This clone was seen a handful of times. This chain connects TRBV5-1 to TRBJ1-2, with 7 nucleotides matching TRBD1. The CDR3 has 13 residues. The junction had 1 base not matched to a gene; V was cut back by 2 bases and J by 3 bases. Germline V gene lookup returns CDR1 SGHRS and CDR2 YFSETQ. CDR3: CASSFTGDYGYTF. DNA of the CDR3: TGCGCCAGCAGCTTTACAGGGGACTATGGCTACACCTTC. Full variable domain (rest looked up from reference TRBV5-1 and TRBJ1-2): KAGVTQTPRYLIKTRGQQVTLSCSPISGHRSVSWYQQTPGQGLQFLFEYFSETQRNKGNFPGRFSGRQFSNSRSEMNVSTLELGDSALYLCASSFTGDYGYTFGSGTRLTVV.

The chain combines TRBV27 with TRBJ2-4; D remains unclear. Germline lookup yields CDR1 MNHEY and CDR2 SMNVEV (reference sequence). Trimming cost V 8 bases and J 3 bases, with 11 bases left between them. CDR3 size: 13 residues. The CDR3 DNA reads as TGTGCCAGCCGAATTACGGGCAAAAACATTCAGTACTTC. Translating it yields CASRITGKNIQYF.

The chain links TRBV2 to TRBJ1-5; possibly TRBD1 for D (5 bases). The V end lost 2 bases, the J end lost 4 bases, and 12 bases lay between the germline ends. The CDR3 has 15 residues. Germline V lookup: CDR1 SNHLY, CDR2 FYNNEI. The CDR3 nucleotides are TGTGCCAGCAGTGAATTGAGGGGCGATAATCAGCCCCAGCATTTT. Its translation: CASSELRGDNQPQHF.

The chain couples TRBV28 to TRBJ2-7, with 9 positions matching TRBD1. J was trimmed by 6 bases and V by 8 bases; bases with no gene match: 17. The germline V gene encodes CDR1 MDHEN and CDR2 SYDVKM. The CDR3 loop spans 16 amino acids. The chain's CDR3 is CASLTSWGQGSREQYF. The CDR3 DNA reads as TGTGCCAGCCTGACTTCCTGGGGACAGGGATCCCGCGAGCAGTACTTC.

J is TRBJ1-5 and V is TRBV7-9, with TRBD1 as a possible D gene (6 bases). The V gene lost 5 bases and the J gene lost 4 bases, with 15 bases spanning the gap. Germline V lookup: CDR1 SEHNR, CDR2 FQNEAQ (reference sequence). The length of the CDR3 is 15 residues. DNA for the CDR3: TGTGCCAGCAGCGAGGGGGGGGGCTGGAATCAGCCCCAGCATTTT. As protein: CASSEGGGWNQPQHF. Complete variable domain (other parts from reference TRBV7-9 and TRBJ1-5): DTGVSQNPRHKITKRGQNVTFRCDPISEHNRLYWYRQTLGQGPEFLTYFQNEAQLEKSRLLSDRFSAERPKGSFSTLEIQRTEQGDSAMYLCASSEGGGWNQPQHFGDGTRLSIL.